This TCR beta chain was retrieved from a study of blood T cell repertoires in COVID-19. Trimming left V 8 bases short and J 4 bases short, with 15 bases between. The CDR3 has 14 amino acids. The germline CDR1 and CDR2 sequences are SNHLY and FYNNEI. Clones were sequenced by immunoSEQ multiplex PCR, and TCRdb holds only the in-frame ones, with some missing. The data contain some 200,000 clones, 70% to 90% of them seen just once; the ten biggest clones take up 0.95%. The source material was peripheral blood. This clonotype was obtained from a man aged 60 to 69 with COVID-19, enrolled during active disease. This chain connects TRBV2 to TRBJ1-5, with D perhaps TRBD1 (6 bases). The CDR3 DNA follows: TGTGCCAGCGCGGCCAGGGGACTAAATCAGCCCCAGCATTTT. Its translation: CASAARGLNQPQHF.